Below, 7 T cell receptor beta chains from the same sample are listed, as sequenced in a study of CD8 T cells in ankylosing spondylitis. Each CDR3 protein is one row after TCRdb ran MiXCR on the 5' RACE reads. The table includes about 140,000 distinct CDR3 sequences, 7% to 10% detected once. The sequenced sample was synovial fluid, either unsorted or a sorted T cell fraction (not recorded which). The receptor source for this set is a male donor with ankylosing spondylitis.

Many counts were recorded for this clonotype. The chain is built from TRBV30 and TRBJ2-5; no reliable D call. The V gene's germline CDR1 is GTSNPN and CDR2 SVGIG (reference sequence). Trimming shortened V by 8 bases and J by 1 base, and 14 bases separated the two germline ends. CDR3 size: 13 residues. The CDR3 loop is CALAHAPQETQYF. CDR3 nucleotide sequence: TGTGCCCTCGCCCATGCCCCCCAAGAGACCCAGTACTTC.

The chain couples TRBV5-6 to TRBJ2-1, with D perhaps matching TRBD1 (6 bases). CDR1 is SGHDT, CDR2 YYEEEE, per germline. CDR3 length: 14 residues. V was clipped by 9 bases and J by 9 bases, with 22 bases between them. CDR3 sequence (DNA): TGTGCCATGAGCGCCGGGACATTCTGGGGTGAGCAGTTCTTC. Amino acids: CAMSAGTFWGEQFF.

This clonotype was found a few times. For the CDR3, the DNA is TGTGCCAGCAGCACGAGGGACTACACTGAAGCTTTCTTT. This translates into CASSTRDYTEAFF. This chain links TRBV14 with TRBJ1-1, with D possibly TRBD1 on 5 matching bases. The CDR3 contains 13 residues. Deletions cut 5 bases from V and 3 bases from J, with 10 bases between. Germline CDR1 and CDR2: SGHDN and FVKESK.

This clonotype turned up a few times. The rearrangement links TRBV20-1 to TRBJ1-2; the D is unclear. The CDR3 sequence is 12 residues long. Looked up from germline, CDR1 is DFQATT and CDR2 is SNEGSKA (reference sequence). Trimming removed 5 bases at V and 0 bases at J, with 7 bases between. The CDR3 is CSAGLANYGYTF. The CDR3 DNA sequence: TGCAGTGCTGGACTAGCTAACTATGGCTACACCTTC.

The CDR3, as DNA: TGTGCCACCAGCAGAGTAGGGGGGGGGCCGTATGAGCAGTTCTTC. Translation: CATSRVGGGPYEQFF. The rearrangement links TRBV15 to TRBJ2-1, with D perhaps TRBD2 (7 bases). V lost 1 base, J lost 8 bases, and 15 bases lay in between. The CDR3 has 15 amino acids. CDR1 and CDR2 (germline): LNHNV, YYDKDF (reference sequence).

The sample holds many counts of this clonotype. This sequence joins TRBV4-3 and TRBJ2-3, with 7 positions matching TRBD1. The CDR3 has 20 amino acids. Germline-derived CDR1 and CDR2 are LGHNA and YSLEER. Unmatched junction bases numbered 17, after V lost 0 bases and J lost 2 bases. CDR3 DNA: TGCGCCAGCAGCCAAGATCCCACCGGCAGGGGGACCCTATCCACAGATACGCAGTATTTT. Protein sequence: CASSQDPTGRGTLSTDTQYF.

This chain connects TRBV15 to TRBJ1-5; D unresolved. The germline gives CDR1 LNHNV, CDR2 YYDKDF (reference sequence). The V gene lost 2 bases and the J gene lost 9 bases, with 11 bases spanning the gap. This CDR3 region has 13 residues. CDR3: CATSRPSGGPQHF. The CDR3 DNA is TGTGCCACCAGCAGACCCTCCGGTGGGCCCCAGCATTTT.